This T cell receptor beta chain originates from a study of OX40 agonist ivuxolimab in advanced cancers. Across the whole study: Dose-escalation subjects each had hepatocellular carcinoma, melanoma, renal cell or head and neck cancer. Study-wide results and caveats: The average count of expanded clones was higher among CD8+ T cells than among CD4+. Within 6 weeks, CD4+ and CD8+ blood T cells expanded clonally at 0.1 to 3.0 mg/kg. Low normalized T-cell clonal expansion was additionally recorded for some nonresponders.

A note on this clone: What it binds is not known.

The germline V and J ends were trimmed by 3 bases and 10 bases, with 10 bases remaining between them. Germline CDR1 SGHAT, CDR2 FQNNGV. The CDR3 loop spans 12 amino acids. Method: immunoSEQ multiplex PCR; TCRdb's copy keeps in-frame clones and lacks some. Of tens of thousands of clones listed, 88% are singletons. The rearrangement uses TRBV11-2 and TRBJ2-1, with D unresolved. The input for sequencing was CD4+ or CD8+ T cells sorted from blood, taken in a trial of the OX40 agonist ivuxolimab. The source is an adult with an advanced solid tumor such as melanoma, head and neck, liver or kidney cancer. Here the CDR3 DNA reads TGTGCCAGCAGCTTTCAATCAGGAGAGCAGTTCTTC. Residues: CASSFQSGEQFF.